The source of this T cell receptor (beta chain) is a study of blood T cell repertoires in COVID-19. Participant ages covered about 18 to 89 years across some 25 US areas. Using immunoSEQ multiplex PCR, the repertoire was profiled, and TCRdb retains in-frame clones only, with some absent. The sample holds 260,000 or so clones, about nine tenths seen once. This sequence was found in a middle-aged woman with acute COVID-19. The sample consisted of PBMCs or T cells enriched from blood (not recorded which).

The CDR3 DNA sequence: TGTGCCAGCAGCTTGGCGCGACTAGCGATCGACTCCTACGAGCAGTACTTC. Translation: CASSLARLAIDSYEQYF. The chain couples TRBV5-6 to TRBJ2-7; TRBD2 matches at 8 bases. CDR1 is SGHDT, CDR2 YYEEEE, per germline. The CDR3 sequence is 17 residues long. V trimming: 0 bases; J trimming: 0 bases; junction bases outside the gene matches: 8.